Only a few counts were recorded for the clone carrying this T cell receptor (beta chain). Its antigen is not identified. Together with a sample-barcoded 5' primer, a J-beta primer mix was included in a second PCR lasting about 7 to 11 cycles. MiXCR, run by TCRdb on the 5' RACE reads, gives a single entry per CDR3 protein. Here the sample spans some 290,000 distinct CDR3 sequences, around 29% being singletons. The source of the sample is a study of blood T cells in healthy people across ages. Study findings and constraints: More naive CD4+ cells and higher diversity were found in long-lived than in aged donors.

V lost 4 bases to trimming and J lost 2 bases; unmatched junction nucleotides: 5. The CDR3 extends over 17 amino acids. Germline CDR1 MNHEY, CDR2 SVGAGI. Each donor had 9 to 10 milliliters of peripheral blood drawn. Isolation of PBMCs gave at least 7 million cells per sample. This chain uses TRBV6-5 with TRBJ2-1, with 13 bases that match TRBD2. Sequenced sample: blood. The sequence derives from a woman aged 65 to 85 in good health. The DNA for the CDR3 is TGTGCCAGCAGTTCCCGGACTAGCGGGAGCGCCTACAATGAGCAGTTCTTC. This encodes CASSSRTSGSAYNEQFF.